This T cell receptor beta chain stems from a study of identical twins. Study conclusions and caveats: Carriage of fewer insertions was seen in abundant cord blood beta clonotypes, whereas memory repertoires showed none. Findings came from cross-sectional statistics, without long-term follow-up of donors. Invariant T cells like MAIT and iNKT could partly confound the zero-insertion analyses.

Template switching, a step in the protocol, added a universal primer site, and cDNA carried unique molecular identifiers. TCRdb fed the 5' RACE reads into MiXCR, producing one record per CDR3 protein. This table holds roughly 350,000 distinct CDR3 sequences, around 12% found once. As to this clonotype: Its antigen is not known.

In germline, CDR1 is SQVTM, CDR2 ANQGSEA. CDR3 size: 14 residues. V was trimmed by 4 bases and J by 0 bases, leaving 12 bases between them. The same data also contributed to another study, on yellow fever vaccine responses in identical twins.

The chain uses TRBV29-1 and TRBJ1-1; the D gene is possibly TRBD1 (5 bases). Sequencing was performed on CD8+ T cells sorted from blood. The source of this sequence is a woman aged 18-29 years in good health. This chain's CDR3 is CSVVPDKMNTEAFF. The CDR3 nucleotides are TGCAGCGTTGTACCGGACAAGATGAACACTGAAGCTTTCTTT.